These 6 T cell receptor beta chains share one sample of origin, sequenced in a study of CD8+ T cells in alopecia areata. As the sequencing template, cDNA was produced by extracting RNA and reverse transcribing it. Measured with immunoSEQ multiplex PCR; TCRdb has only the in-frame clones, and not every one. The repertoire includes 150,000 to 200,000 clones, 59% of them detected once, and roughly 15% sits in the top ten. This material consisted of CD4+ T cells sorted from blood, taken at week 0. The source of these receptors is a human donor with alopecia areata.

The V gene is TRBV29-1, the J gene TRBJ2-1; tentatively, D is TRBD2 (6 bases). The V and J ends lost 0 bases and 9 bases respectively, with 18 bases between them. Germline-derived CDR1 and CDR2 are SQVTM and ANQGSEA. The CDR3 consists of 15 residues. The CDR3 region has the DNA TGCAGCGTTGAAGAGCCGGGGAGGATATCTCGTGAGCAGTTCTTC. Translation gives CSVEEPGRISREQFF.

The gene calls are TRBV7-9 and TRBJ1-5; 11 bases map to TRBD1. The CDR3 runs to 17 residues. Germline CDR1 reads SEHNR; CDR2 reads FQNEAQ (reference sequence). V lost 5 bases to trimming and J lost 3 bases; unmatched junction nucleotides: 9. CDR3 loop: CASSPGQGATDNQPQHF. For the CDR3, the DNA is TGTGCCAGCAGCCCCGGACAGGGGGCAACCGACAATCAGCCCCAGCATTTT.

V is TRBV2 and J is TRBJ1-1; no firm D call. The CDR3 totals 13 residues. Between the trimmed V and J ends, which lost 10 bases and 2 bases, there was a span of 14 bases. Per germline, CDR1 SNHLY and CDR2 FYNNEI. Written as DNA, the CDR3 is TGTGCCACGCGGCAGCGAGTTAACACTGAAGCTTTCTTT. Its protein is CATRQRVNTEAFF.

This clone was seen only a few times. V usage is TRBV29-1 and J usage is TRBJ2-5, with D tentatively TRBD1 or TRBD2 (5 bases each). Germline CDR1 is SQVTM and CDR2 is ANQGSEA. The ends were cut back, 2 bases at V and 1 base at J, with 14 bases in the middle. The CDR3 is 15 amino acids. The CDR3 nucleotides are TGCAGCGTTGAAAGGGGCCGGGGTCCCCAAGAGACCCAGTACTTC. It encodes CSVERGRGPQETQYF. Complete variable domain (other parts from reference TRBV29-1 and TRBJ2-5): SAVISQKPSRDICQRGTSLTIQCQVDSQVTMMFWYRQQPGQSLTLIATANQGSEATYESGFVIDKFPISRPNLTFSTLTVSNMSPEDSSIYLCSVERGRGPQETQYFGPGTRLLVL.

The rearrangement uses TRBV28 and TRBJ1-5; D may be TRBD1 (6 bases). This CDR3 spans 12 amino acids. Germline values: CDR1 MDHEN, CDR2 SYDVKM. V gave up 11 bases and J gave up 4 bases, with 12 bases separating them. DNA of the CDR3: TGTGCCGTAACACAGGGAAATCAGCCCCAGCATTTT. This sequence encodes CAVTQGNQPQHF.

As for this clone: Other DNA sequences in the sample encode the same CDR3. CDR3 nucleotides: TGCAGCGGTACGGGACAGTTGAACACTGAAGCTTTCTTT. It codes for CSGTGQLNTEAFF. This rearrangement joins TRBV29-1 to TRBJ1-1, with 7 nucleotides matching TRBD1. CDR1 and CDR2 from the germline V gene are SQVTM and ANQGSEA. V shed 7 bases, J shed 0 bases, and the junction held 5 bases outside the gene matches. The CDR3 runs to 13 residues.